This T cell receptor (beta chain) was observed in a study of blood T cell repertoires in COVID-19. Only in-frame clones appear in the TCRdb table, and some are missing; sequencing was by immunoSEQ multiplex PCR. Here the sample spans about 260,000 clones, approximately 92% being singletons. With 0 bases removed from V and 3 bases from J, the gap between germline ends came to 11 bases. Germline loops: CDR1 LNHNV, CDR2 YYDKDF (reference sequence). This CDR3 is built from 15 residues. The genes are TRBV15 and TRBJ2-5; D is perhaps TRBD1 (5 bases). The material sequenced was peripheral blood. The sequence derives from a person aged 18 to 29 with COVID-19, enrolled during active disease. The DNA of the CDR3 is TGTGCCACCAGCAGAGATCGGACAAAAGAAGAGACCCAGTACTTC. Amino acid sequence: CATSRDRTKEETQYF.